This TCR beta chain came from a study of blood T cell repertoires in COVID-19. Participants' own reports of clinical history determined their cohort assignment. J gave up 3 bases and V 1 base, and 3 bases lay outside the gene matches. This CDR3 region has 15 residues. The germline CDR1 and CDR2 sequences are SGHKS and YYEKEE (reference sequence). Repertoires were generated with immunoSEQ multiplex PCR, while TCRdb's copy carries only in-frame clones and drops some. Among roughly 150,000 clones, roughly 78% were seen once, and the ten largest hold roughly 20%. This sequence joins TRBV5-5 and TRBJ2-7, with TRBD2 identical over 11 bases. The sequenced material came from PBMCs or T cells enriched from blood (not recorded which). The source of this sequence is a woman aged 65 to 85 in a cohort exposed to, infected with or recovered from COVID-19 (not recorded which). This CDR3 reads CASSLSLAGGYEQYF. CDR3 coding DNA: TGTGCCAGCAGCTTGTCCCTAGCGGGAGGCTACGAGCAGTACTTC.